A selection of T cell receptor beta chains follows, all from one sample in a study of blood T cell repertoires in COVID-19. Clones were sequenced by immunoSEQ multiplex PCR, and TCRdb holds only the in-frame ones, with some missing. The table has a few hundred thousand clones, more than 75% seen once. The source material was PBMCs or T cells enriched from blood (not recorded which). These receptors were collected from a woman between 25 and 40 years old who had recovered from COVID-19. The CDR3 runs from the conserved cysteine through the conserved F or W. The D gene is left open where the match is weak.

v_gene	d_gene	j_gene	CDR3aa
TRBV7-2	.	TRBJ2-1	CASSPTRREAEQFF
TRBV29-1	TRBD2	TRBJ2-1	CSASPSGGNEQFF
TRBV5-1	TRBD1	TRBJ1-1	CASSGSSRGQGASYTEAFF
TRBV28	.	TRBJ2-2	CASNQPLGLVNTGELFF
TRBV6-5	.	TRBJ1-6	CASSYSRQGESPLHF
TRBV9	.	TRBJ2-2	CASSREGELFF
TRBV28	TRBD2	TRBJ2-1	CASSTPSGFYNEQFF
TRBV6-5	.	TRBJ1-6	CASRNTANNSPLHF
TRBV6-2/TRBV6-3	TRBD2	TRBJ2-1	CASSSTSGYNEQFF
TRBV5-1	TRBD2	TRBJ2-1	CASSLGAGGPAYNEQFF
TRBV11-2	.	TRBJ2-1	CASSLSTSSYNEQFF
TRBV4-1	TRBD2	TRBJ2-3	CASSQAAGGRTDTQYF
TRBV27	.	TRBJ1-2	CASSGTRGSGGYTF
TRBV9	.	TRBJ2-2	CASSVGPPGELFF
TRBV28	.	TRBJ2-7	CASSLTAGDGGYEQYF
TRBV7-9	TRBD1	TRBJ2-3	CASTYSGQGKSTDTQYF
TRBV19	TRBD1	TRBJ2-7	CASSRTGGSYEQYF
TRBV4-1	TRBD1	TRBJ1-5	CASSQGQNYQPQHF
TRBV16	.	TRBJ1-2	CASRPSGQNYGYTF
TRBV5-1	TRBD2	TRBJ2-3	CASSLARLAVRGLGTDTQYF
TRBV25-1	.	TRBJ2-2	CASSETGTQNTGELFF
TRBV7-3	.	TRBJ2-2	CASSQVAGALGNTGELFF
TRBV27	.	TRBJ2-6	CASSFWATAGANVLTF
TRBV28	.	TRBJ2-2	CASSFQGGTGELFF
TRBV28	TRBD1	TRBJ1-5	CASSLPGGRQPQHF
TRBV5-1	TRBD1	TRBJ2-6	CASSLDRGSGANVLTF
TRBV5-1	.	TRBJ1-4	CASSLQDSHNEKLFF
TRBV5-4	.	TRBJ1-6	CASSRDTDNSPLHF
TRBV2	.	TRBJ2-7	CASSVDRQAFSSYEQYF
TRBV9	TRBD2	TRBJ2-1	CASSVAPAGDYNEQFF
TRBV19	.	TRBJ1-5	CASSPTGSNQPQHF
TRBV19	TRBD1	TRBJ2-3	CASSTAINRGPSTDTQYF
TRBV5-1	.	TRBJ2-7	CASSPDGSGRSYEQYF
TRBV4-1	.	TRBJ1-5	CASSQVDGGHQPQHF
TRBV19	.	TRBJ1-5	CASSGQGHQPQHF
TRBV7-2	TRBD2	TRBJ2-1	CASSLLGLAAYNEQFF
TRBV11-1	.	TRBJ2-2	CASSPGTNTGELFF
TRBV28	TRBD1	TRBJ2-7	CASRGGQGDSYEQYF
TRBV7-2	.	TRBJ1-2	CASSWSTRQVLNYGYTF
TRBV5-1	.	TRBJ1-2	CASSEGPRGEYGYTF
TRBV10-3	TRBD1	TRBJ1-2	CAIRLTGAFNYGYTF
TRBV27	TRBD1	TRBJ1-4	CASSLLWQGANEKLFF
TRBV12-5	.	TRBJ2-7	CASGLGSNSYEQYF
TRBV12-3/TRBV12-4	.	TRBJ1-1	CASSLYGEAEAFF
TRBV13	TRBD1	TRBJ2-7	CASQERQGHRYF
TRBV7-2	TRBD2	TRBJ2-7	CASSLQRENYEQYF